Included here is one T cell receptor (beta chain) sequence, with context. Its antigen remains undetermined. Qualities for individual bases were not recorded, and no much larger clone is one base off. This record belongs to a study of shared T cell receptors in the human thymus (dated by TCRdb to about 2021). A note on the overall study: The study examined how the human thymus generates shared, self-reactive T-cell receptor alpha chains.

The library was made by the immunoSEQ multiplex PCR assay. Entries here come from immuneACCESS through TCRdb and include only in-frame sequences with V and J called. Some clones fail to appear in such tables; in the studies checked, an unresolved V gene covers under half of the shortfall, and the cause of the remainder is unknown. The sample profile shows approximately 580,000 clones; around three quarters of them were found once. The ten biggest clones cover less than 0.015% of the sample. Relative to germline, V is missing 5 bases and J is missing 5 bases, with 17 bases of the junction outside any gene match. The CDR3 covers 18 residues, taking in both the cysteine and the phenylalanine. The CDR3 DNA has 54 bases and is translated from base 1. The CDR1 and CDR2 encoded by the germline V gene (reference sequence) are MNHEY and SMNVEV. A further study also used this sample, focusing on human thymus T cells. As described in the second report: The donors were immunologically healthy infants in Finland who had open corrective cardiac surgery for congenital heart defects. Thymus tissue was collected as surgical resects that were removed during corrective cardiac surgery. Usage of V and J gene segments appeared to be biased in both the thymic and the peripheral blood repertoires. The related research found that thymic TCR repertoires overlapped highly between unrelated individuals. The study characterized TCR alpha and beta repertoires from under 10 infant thymus samples and four related peripheral blood samples. The infant donors were roughly 7 to 244 days old, and the cohort included more than five males and two females. After being mechanically released from the tissue, thymocytes were kept at -70 degrees C in pellets of roughly 9.5-32 million cells. A QIAsymphony instrument was used to extract genomic DNA from frozen cell pellets. Using the immunoSEQ multiplex PCR assay, the TCRB and TCRAD loci were amplified from a standardized quantity of quality-controlled genomic DNA. The amplicons spanned the V(D)J region and were long enough to cover the CDR3 and allow V and J genes to be identified. Amplicon sequencing was performed on an Illumina platform through the commercial immunoSEQ service. Primer bias and sequencing errors were corrected using previously described methods, and TCRAD and TCRB definitions followed the IMGT database. Repertoires were analysed with immunoSEQ Analyzer 3.0 and VDJTools, covering basic statistics, V/J segment usage, diversity estimates, rarefaction and pairwise overlap. Diversity was estimated using the Chao1, ChaoE, Efron-Thisted, Shannon and inverse Simpson indices, and was also estimated on datasets down-sampled to the size of the smallest sample. Repertoire overlap used strict matching of CDR3 nucleotide sequence, V gene and J gene, with Jaccard-based multidimensional scaling clustering. On average, thymus samples gave 750,000 to 1,000,000 unique TCRB clonotypes, whereas blood samples gave about 84,000.

Sequenced input: thymocytes. Recombination joined TRBV27 with TRBJ2-1; TRBD1 matches 8 bases in the middle. This TCR was sampled from a boy in the first two years of life with a congenital heart defect. Donor details come from another sample of the same person, matched by shared clones. The DNA sequence is given as TGTGCCAGCAGTCCCTACCTACCGGACAGGGTGGTTGACAATGAGCAGTTCTTC. Its product reads: CASSPYLPDRVVDNEQFF.